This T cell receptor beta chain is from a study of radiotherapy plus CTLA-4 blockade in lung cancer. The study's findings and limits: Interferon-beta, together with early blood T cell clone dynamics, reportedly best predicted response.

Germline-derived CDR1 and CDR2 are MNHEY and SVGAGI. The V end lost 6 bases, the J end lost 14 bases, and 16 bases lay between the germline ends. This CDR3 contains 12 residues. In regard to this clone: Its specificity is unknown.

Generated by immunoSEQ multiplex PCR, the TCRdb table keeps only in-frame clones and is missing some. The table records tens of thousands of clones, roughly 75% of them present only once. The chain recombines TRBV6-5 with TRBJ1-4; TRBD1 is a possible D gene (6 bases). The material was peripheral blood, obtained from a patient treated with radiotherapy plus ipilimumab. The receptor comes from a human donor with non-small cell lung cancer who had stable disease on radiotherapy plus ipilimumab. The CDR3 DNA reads TGTGCCAGCAGACCCCAGACAGGCAGCCTGTTTTTT. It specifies CASRPQTGSLFF.